The present T cell receptor beta chain was sequenced within a study of cytomegalovirus exposure and HLA in healthy donors. Whole-study findings and limits: As a later analysis showed, several of the most significant clusters appeared to be linked to common viral pathogens. Later analysis demonstrated an association between a missense DCLRE1C variant and TCR beta V- and J-gene trimming. There were some public TCRs occurring in many donors, but most TCR sequences were rare.

A word on this clone: The target antigen is unknown.

At collection, donors were nominally healthy, but unrecorded immune exposures were probable. V lost 4 bases, J lost 1 base, and 24 bases lay in between. The CDR3 totals 19 residues. Germline loops: CDR1 SGHKS, CDR2 YYEKEE (reference sequence). 13 Jbeta primers and 60 Vbeta primers were used for the PCR. TCRdb's copy holds only in-frame clones and misses some; the assay was immunoSEQ multiplex PCR. There are about 190,000 clones in the sample; almost 75% occur only once, and 2.5% to 4% lies in the top ten. The J gene is TRBJ1-5, the V gene TRBV5-5; possibly TRBD1 for D (5 bases). The sample taken for sequencing was PBMCs. The clonotype was recovered from a woman aged 30 to 39 in good health and CMV-seropositive. CDR3 DNA sequence: TGTGCCAGCAGCGCGGTTACACCAGGGAGGCCTCAGAGCAATCAGCCCCAGCATTTT. It specifies CASSAVTPGRPQSNQPQHF.